The rows below give T cell receptor beta chains drawn from one sample of a study of lymphopenia after photon versus proton radiotherapy. The protocol was immunoSEQ multiplex PCR, while the TCRdb copy is restricted to in-frame clones and leaves out a portion. This sample has some 55,000 clones, with 70% to 90% found just once. The specimen comprised peripheral blood, sampled from a patient treated with photon-based radiotherapy. These TCRs come from a man in his forties or fifties with gastric cancer. CDR3s include the opening cysteine and the closing phenylalanine or tryptophan. The order of the fields is D gene, J gene, clone size, V gene, CDR3 DNA, CDR3 protein. The D gene is left open where the match is weak. Where a row states a size, it is once, few, many or the class of an expanded clone; other rows omit it.

- TRBJ2-2 once TRBV4-1 TGCGCCAGCAGCCAAGAGCCAGGACCGAACACCGGGGAGCTGTTTTTT CASSQEPGPNTGELFF
TRBD1 TRBJ2-1 - TRBV11-2 TGTGCCAGCAGCTCCAACAGGGGGGCCTACAATGAGCAGTTCTTC CASSSNRGAYNEQFF
- TRBJ1-6 - TRBV18 TGTGCCAGCTCACCACGGCCAGGCGGGAATTCACCCCTCCACTTT CASSPRPGGNSPLHF
- TRBJ1-1 - TRBV18 TGTGCCAGCTCACCTCCCGACGGCCTGCGGGCTTTCTTT CASSPPDGLRAFF
- TRBJ1-1 once TRBV19 TGTGCCAGTAGTATTGTAAACACTGAAGCTTTCTTT CASSIVNTEAFF
- TRBJ1-2 - TRBV4-2 TGTGCCAGCAGCCAACAACTTTCAGCCGGGGGGAGTGGCTACACCTTC CASSQQLSAGGSGYTF
- TRBJ1-3 - TRBV12-5 TGTGCTAGTGGTTTGGACAGGGTAAACACCATATATTTT CASGLDRVNTIYF
- TRBJ2-2 - TRBV11-3 TGTGCCAGCAGCTTATTGACGGGAACCGGGGAGCTGTTTTTT CASSLLTGTGELFF
- TRBJ1-5 - TRBV18 TGTGCCAGCTCACCAGGGGTGAGCAATCAGCCCCAGCATTTT CASSPGVSNQPQHF
- TRBJ1-1 - TRBV7-3 TGTGCCAGCAGCCCGGACAGCATGAACACTGAAGCTTTCTTT CASSPDSMNTEAFF
- TRBJ2-3 - TRBV4-1 TGCGCCAGCGCCCTCGCGGGGACTCCCGGAGATACGCAGTATTTT CASALAGTPGDTQYF
- TRBJ2-6 - TRBV30 TGTGCCTGGAGTCTTGGCGGGTTCTTCTCTGGGGCCAACGTCCTGACTTTC CAWSLGGFFSGANVLTF
- TRBJ2-5 - TRBV7-2 TGTGCCAGCAGCTTATCTTGGGCCGGGGAGACCCAGTACTTC CASSLSWAGETQYF
- TRBJ1-4 - TRBV7-2 TGTGCCAGCAGCTTAGATGGGGGGACTAATGAAAAACTGTTTTTT CASSLDGGTNEKLFF
- TRBJ2-5 few TRBV11-1 TGTGCCAGCAGCCAAGGGGTGGCCCAGTACTTC CASSQGVAQYF
TRBD1 TRBJ1-1 - TRBV9 TGTGCCAGCAGTAGACAGGGGACGATGAACACTGAAGCTTTCTTT CASSRQGTMNTEAFF
TRBD1 TRBJ2-2 - TRBV6-4 TGTGCCAGCAGTGCCTTCGGGACAGGGCACACCGGGGAGCTGTTTTTT CASSAFGTGHTGELFF
- TRBJ1-3 - TRBV28 TGTGCCAGCAGTTTTCGGCCGGCCTCTGGAAACACCATATATTTT CASSFRPASGNTIYF
TRBD1 TRBJ1-2 once TRBV6-4 TGTGCCAGCATTATACAGGGGTACACCTTC CASIIQGYTF
- TRBJ2-2 - TRBV12-5 TGTGCTAGTGGCCCCCCCCCGGACAACACCGGGGAGCTGTTTTTT CASGPPPDNTGELFF
- TRBJ2-7 - TRBV9 TGTGCCAGCAGCGTAGGATCGACAGTGGGCGAGCAGTACTTC CASSVGSTVGEQYF
TRBD1 TRBJ2-7 - TRBV13 TGTGCCAGCAGCCCCGGGGACAGCTCCTACGAGCAGTACTTC CASSPGDSSYEQYF
- TRBJ2-7 - TRBV5-1 TGCGCCAGCAGCCTCGGGACACACTCCTACGAGCAGTACTTC CASSLGTHSYEQYF
TRBD1 TRBJ1-5 - TRBV27 TGTGCCAGCAGTTTAGGACAGGGGGCCAATCAGCCCCAGCATTTT CASSLGQGANQPQHF
- TRBJ2-7 - TRBV7-2 TGTGCCAGCAGCTTAATCGGAACAGGCACCTACGAGCAGTACTTC CASSLIGTGTYEQYF
- TRBJ1-1 - TRBV11-2 TGTGCCAGCAGCTTGGGTCAGGGGAACACTGAAGCTTTCTTT CASSLGQGNTEAFF
TRBD1 TRBJ2-4 - TRBV4-1 TGCGCCAGCAGCCAAGATTCGCCAGGGGGCTTAGCCAAAAACATTCAGTACTTC CASSQDSPGGLAKNIQYF
- TRBJ1-4 few TRBV4-1 TGCGCCAGCAGCCAAGATTACGGGAACAAACTGTTTTTT CASSQDYGNKLFF
- TRBJ2-5 once TRBV5-6 TGTGCCAGCAGCTCCGGGGACCCACGAGCGGAGACCCAGTACTTC CASSSGDPRAETQYF
- TRBJ2-7 - TRBV2 TGTGCCAGCAGGGGGACCGTTTTGTCCGAGCAGTACTTC CASRGTVLSEQYF
- TRBJ1-5 - TRBV4-2 TGTGCCAGCAGCTATCGGGAAGAAGGCAATCAGCCCCAGCATTTT CASSYREEGNQPQHF
TRBD1 TRBJ1-2 - TRBV6-5 TGTGCCAGCAGCGCCCACGGGACAGGGGCGGGAGGCTACACCTTC CASSAHGTGAGGYTF
- TRBJ1-4 - TRBV6-5 TGTGCCAGCACCCGAAAAGGGGGTGAAAAACTGTTTTTT CASTRKGGEKLFF
- TRBJ1-3 - TRBV12-5 TGTGCTAGTGGTTTAGGGGGGGGAAACACCATATATTTT CASGLGGGNTIYF
- TRBJ1-2 few TRBV6-4 TGTGCCAGCAGTGATCTGGACACCTCCGATATAGAAGGCTACACCTTC CASSDLDTSDIEGYTF
- TRBJ2-1 - TRBV6-6 TGTGCCAGCAGTTACTCGATCCTCCGGCTCCTAGGTGAGCAGTTCTTC CASSYSILRLLGEQFF
- TRBJ1-2 once TRBV6-5 TGTGCCAGCAGTTATAAATGGCAGGGTCTTGACTATGGCTACACCTTC CASSYKWQGLDYGYTF